The TCR beta chain under discussion was sequenced for a study of cytomegalovirus exposure and HLA in healthy donors. Study findings and constraints: An analysis was carried out at a later point. It showed that HLA-associated TCR beta chains were more clonally expanded than equally common non-associated chains.

This clone showed up just a few times. What it binds is not known. Recording of this donor's CMV serostatus was not done. This CDR3 comprises 13 residues. Deletions cut 3 bases from V and 2 bases from J, with 7 bases between. The germline gives CDR1 SNHLY, CDR2 FYNNEI. The PCR contained 60 Vbeta and 13 Jbeta primers. The method was immunoSEQ multiplex PCR; TCRdb's version includes in-frame clones alone and lacks a portion of them. The data hold 98,000 or so clones, with under 80% observed a single time. Sample: PBMCs. The chain couples TRBV2 to TRBJ1-2; D possibly corresponds to TRBD1 (5 bases). The receptor comes from a human donor in good health. Here the CDR3 reads CASSDRVNYGYTF. The CDR3 DNA is TGTGCCAGCAGTGACAGGGTAAACTATGGCTACACCTTC.